Following are 17 T cell receptor beta chains from one sample sequenced in a study of CD8 T cells in Susac syndrome. Reverse transcription of roughly 0.5 to 1 ug RNA was performed with random hexamers. TCRdb ran MiXCR on the immunoSEQ multiplex PCR reads and lists one entry per CDR3 protein. The profile shows 180,000 or so distinct CDR3 sequences, around 96% of them singletons. What was sequenced was CD4+ T cells from PBMCs. Receptors were obtained from a human donor in good health.

The CDR3 DNA reads as TGTGCCAGCAGCCCACGGACGGGGCGGGAAGCTTTCTTT. Protein: CASSPRTGREAFF. The chain joins TRBV7-9 to TRBJ1-1; possible D gene TRBD1, 5 bases. Germline V gives CDR1 SEHNR, CDR2 FQNEAQ (reference sequence). V was trimmed by 5 bases and J by 8 bases, leaving 15 bases between them. The CDR3 runs to 13 residues.

This clonotype came up once. This rearrangement joins TRBV27 to TRBJ2-2; D unclear. This CDR3 has 12 residues. Looked up from germline, CDR1 is MNHEY and CDR2 is SMNVEV (reference sequence). V was cut by 2 bases and J by 8 bases, with 6 bases left in between. CDR3 amino acids: CASSLPGGELFF. CDR3 coding DNA: TGTGCCAGCAGTTTACCCGGAGGGGAGCTGTTTTTT.

The V and J genes are TRBV9 and TRBJ2-3; D is perhaps TRBD1 or TRBD2 (5 bases each). This CDR3 has 14 amino acids. The V gene lost 4 bases and the J gene lost 4 bases, with 13 bases spanning the gap. CDR1 and CDR2 from the germline V gene are SGDLS and YYNGEE. The CDR3 loop is CASSRGAVADTQYF. The DNA for the CDR3 is TGTGCCAGCAGCCGAGGGGCGGTGGCAGATACGCAGTATTTT.

The chain recombines TRBV9 with TRBJ2-5; 12 bases match TRBD2. The CDR3 spans 17 residues. The V gene's germline CDR1 is SGDLS and CDR2 YYNGEE. Trimming took 0 bases from V and 5 from J; bases not matched to a gene: 8. As DNA, the CDR3 is TGTGCCAGCAGCGTAGGAGCTAGCGGGGGGGCTTCGGAGACCCAGTACTTC. Protein: CASSVGASGGASETQYF.

V and J are TRBV6-2 or TRBV6-3 and TRBJ2-5; D gene ambiguous. Trimming shortened V by 4 bases and J by 4 bases, and 4 bases separated the two germline ends. The CDR3 length is 11 residues. The germline V gene encodes CDR1 MNHEY and CDR2 SVGEGT. CDR3 region: CASSSRETQYF. The CDR3 DNA reads TGTGCCAGCAGTTCGCGAGAGACCCAGTACTTC.

The chain combines TRBV4-3 with TRBJ1-1; D uncertain. The CDR3 contains 14 residues. Per the germline V gene, CDR1 is LGHNA and CDR2 is YSLEER. V shed 1 base and J shed 1 base, with 7 bases lying between them. The CDR3 sequence: CASSQGHPNTEAFF. CDR3 coding DNA: TGCGCCAGCAGCCAAGGACACCCGAACACTGAAGCTTTCTTT.

The V and J genes are TRBV28 and TRBJ2-5; possible D gene TRBD1, 7 bases. V lost 8 bases to trimming and J lost 5 bases, with 21 bases between them. Looked up from germline, CDR1 is MDHEN and CDR2 is SYDVKM. The CDR3 covers 15 residues. CDR3 nucleotides: TGTGCCAGCGCCGCTAACAGGGGAGGTTATGAGACCCAGTACTTC. Amino acids: CASAANRGGYETQYF.

The DNA of the CDR3 is TGTGCCAGCACCGGTTACAGGGGGTACAATGAGCAGTTCTTC. Protein product: CASTGYRGYNEQFF. The V call is TRBV7-2, the J call TRBJ2-1; 8 bases fit TRBD1. This CDR3 region has 14 residues. J lost 4 bases, V lost 7 bases, and 6 bases had no gene match. Per germline, CDR1 SGHTA and CDR2 FQGNSA.

The V and J genes are TRBV7-3 and TRBJ1-6; no firm D call. V shed 0 bases and J shed 9 bases, with 12 bases lying between them. Per germline, CDR1 SGHTA and CDR2 FQGTGA. The CDR3 contains 15 residues. CDR3 coding DNA: TGTGCCAGCAGCTTAACCGCCGGGGTAGGTTCACCCCTCCACTTT. Protein product: CASSLTAGVGSPLHF. Variable domain in full (rest from reference TRBV7-3 and TRBJ1-6): GAGVSQTPSNKVTEKGKYVELRCDPISGHTALYWYRQSLGQGPEFLIYFQGTGAADDSGLPNDRFFAVRPEGSVSTLKIQRTERGDSAVYLCASSLTAGVGSPLHFGNGTRLTVT.

CDR3 sequence (DNA): TGTGCCAGCAGCAAGGGACAGTCGACAGAGACCCAGTACTTC. This sequence encodes CASSKGQSTETQYF. The gene calls are TRBV11-1 and TRBJ2-5; 7 nucleotides align to TRBD1. Germline V gives CDR1 SGHAT, CDR2 FQDESV (reference sequence). V lost 5 bases and J lost 4; bases outside the gene matches: 7. The CDR3 length is 14 residues.

This chain connects TRBV5-4 to TRBJ2-5; the match to TRBD2 covers 8 bases. CDR3 size: 14 residues. Germline assignment: CDR1 SGHNT and CDR2 YYREEE (reference sequence). Trimming removed 0 bases from V and 9 bases from J; junction bases left unmatched: 7. CDR3: CASSLAGSGVPQYF. For the CDR3, the DNA is TGTGCCAGCAGCTTGGCCGGTAGCGGGGTTCCCCAGTACTTC.

Written as DNA, the CDR3 is TGTGCCAGCAGCACCCGGACAGACAACACTGAAGCTTTCTTT. Residues: CASSTRTDNTEAFF. The rearrangement links TRBV7-8 to TRBJ1-1, with D tentatively TRBD1 (6 bases). The CDR3 runs 14 residues. The germline CDR1 and CDR2 sequences are SGHVS and FQNEAQ. Trimming took off 5 bases at V and 2 bases at J, with 12 bases between the two ends. The full variable domain, its missing parts supplied by reference TRBV7-8 and TRBJ1-1, is GAGVSQSPRYKVAKRGQDVALRCDPISGHVSLFWYQQALGQGPEFLTYFQNEAQLDKSGLPSDRFFAERPEGSVSTLKIQRTQQEDSAVYLCASSTRTDNTEAFFGQGTRLTVV.

J is TRBJ2-7 and V is TRBV7-2; 11 bases match TRBD2. This CDR3 is built from 16 residues. Germline V gene sequence: CDR1 SGHTA, CDR2 FQGNSA. Trimming removed 5 bases from V and 3 bases from J; junction bases left unmatched: 9. CDR3 in amino acids: CASSQGGLAANYEQYF. The CDR3, as DNA: TGTGCCAGCAGCCAAGGGGGACTAGCGGCTAACTACGAGCAGTACTTC.

V usage is TRBV24-1 and J usage is TRBJ2-3, with TRBD2 as a possible D gene (6 bases). The CDR3 is 18 amino acids. The germline gives CDR1 KGHDR, CDR2 SFDVKD. V gave up 3 bases and J gave up 5 bases, with 23 bases separating them. CDR3 in amino acids: CATSDPTGEPGRRDTQYF. CDR3 in DNA: TGTGCCACCAGTGATCCCACGGGGGAACCGGGAAGGAGAGATACGCAGTATTTT.

This rearrangement joins TRBV12-3 or TRBV12-4 to TRBJ2-1; 7 bases align to TRBD2. This CDR3 is built from 14 residues. J lost 8 bases, V lost 5 bases, and 9 bases had no gene match. The CDR3 sequence is CASSLEGGGDEQFF. The CDR3 DNA follows: TGTGCCAGCAGTCTCGAAGGCGGGGGTGATGAGCAGTTCTTC.

The V and J genes are TRBV11-2 and TRBJ1-2; no clear D gene. The V end was cut by 0 bases, the J end by 7 bases, with 9 bases between. CDR3 length: 13 residues. Germline V gives CDR1 SGHAT, CDR2 FQNNGV. The CDR3 loop reads CASSLDLSAGYTF. In DNA, the CDR3 is TGTGCCAGCAGCTTAGATCTATCGGCTGGCTACACCTTC.

The chain recombines TRBV3-1 with TRBJ2-4, with D hard to call. CDR1 LGHDT and CDR2 YNNKEL come from the germline V gene (reference sequence). The germline V and J ends were trimmed by 0 bases and 8 bases, with 5 bases remaining between them. This CDR3 region has 12 residues. CDR3 in DNA: TGTGCCAGCAGCCAAGATGGGGACATTCAGTACTTC. This translates into CASSQDGDIQYF. Based on the CDR3 plus reference TRBV3-1 and TRBJ2-4, the full variable domain is DTAVSQTPKYLVTQMGNDKSIKCEQNLGHDTMYWYKQDSKKFLKIMFSYNNKELIINETVPNRFSPKSPDKAHLNLHINSLELGDSAVYFCASSQDGDIQYFGAGTRLSVL.